The rows below give T cell receptor beta chains drawn from one sample of a study of technical replicates of blood from several donors. The protocol was immunoSEQ multiplex PCR, while the TCRdb copy is restricted to in-frame clones and leaves out a portion. Of fewer than 110,000 clones in the sample, 95% to 96% were seen once. Sequencing was carried out using T cells isolated from PBMCs. The receptors come from a human donor in good health. Each CDR3 is given with its conserved first and last residue. D genes are given only for firm matches. Some rows mark clone size as missing; the rest say once, few, many or name a class of expanded clone.

J gene: TRBJ1-6; D gene: -; clone size: -; V gene: TRBV27; CDR3 DNA: TGTGCCAGCAGTTCAAGGGGGACTTCACCCCTCCACTTT; CDR3 protein: CASSSRGTSPLHF
J gene: TRBJ1-1; D gene: -; clone size: -; V gene: TRBV5-1; CDR3 DNA: TGCGCCAGCAGCTTGTCCGGGGGGGGGACCATGAACACTGAAGCTTTCTTT; CDR3 protein: CASSLSGGGTMNTEAFF
J gene: TRBJ2-1; D gene: -; clone size: -; V gene: TRBV4-2; CDR3 DNA: TGTGCCAGCAGCCAAGATCAAACAGTATACAATGAGCAGTTCTTC; CDR3 protein: CASSQDQTVYNEQFF
J gene: TRBJ2-2; D gene: TRBD2; clone size: -; V gene: TRBV9; CDR3 DNA: TGTGCCAGCAGCGTAGATAGCGGGGGGATTCGGACCTACACCGGGGAGCTGTTTTTT; CDR3 protein: CASSVDSGGIRTYTGELFF
J gene: TRBJ1-1; D gene: TRBD1; clone size: -; V gene: TRBV28; CDR3 DNA: TGTGCCAGCAGTAGGACAGGGGGCAACACTGAAGCTTTCTTT; CDR3 protein: CASSRTGGNTEAFF
J gene: TRBJ1-1; D gene: -; clone size: -; V gene: TRBV5-4; CDR3 DNA: TGTGCCAGCAGCTCCTTCAACAGGGAGAACACTGAAGCTTTCTTT; CDR3 protein: CASSSFNRENTEAFF
J gene: TRBJ1-4; D gene: -; clone size: -; V gene: TRBV6-5; CDR3 DNA: TGTGCCAGCAGCCGAGGGACGCGGGAAATTGAAAAACTGTTTTTT; CDR3 protein: CASSRGTREIEKLFF
J gene: TRBJ2-1; D gene: TRBD1; clone size: -; V gene: TRBV7-8; CDR3 DNA: TGTGCCAGCAGGACGACAGGGTCGGACTACAATGAGCAGTTCTTC; CDR3 protein: CASRTTGSDYNEQFF
J gene: TRBJ1-1; D gene: TRBD1; clone size: -; V gene: TRBV6-1; CDR3 DNA: TGTGCCAGCAGTGGACAGGGGAACACTGAAGCTTTCTTT; CDR3 protein: CASSGQGNTEAFF
J gene: TRBJ2-7; D gene: TRBD1; clone size: -; V gene: TRBV27; CDR3 DNA: TGTGCCAGCAGTCGACAGGGGCGGTACGAGCAGTACTTC; CDR3 protein: CASSRQGRYEQYF
J gene: TRBJ2-2; D gene: -; clone size: -; V gene: TRBV2; CDR3 DNA: TGTGCCAGCGGGACACATGCCGGGGAGCTGTTTTTT; CDR3 protein: CASGTHAGELFF
J gene: TRBJ2-2; D gene: TRBD2; clone size: -; V gene: TRBV7-8; CDR3 DNA: TGTGCCAGCAGCTTAGGTTCCGGGACTAGAAGCCCTAGTGAGCTGTTTTTT; CDR3 protein: CASSLGSGTRSPSELFF
J gene: TRBJ2-7; D gene: -; clone size: once; V gene: TRBV7-9; CDR3 DNA: TGTGCCAGCAGCTCCTATGGACAGCCGAGCTCCTACGAGCAGTACTTC; CDR3 protein: CASSSYGQPSSYEQYF
J gene: TRBJ2-2; D gene: -; clone size: once; V gene: TRBV27; CDR3 DNA: TGTGCCAGCAGTTTTATGGGGAGCGGGGAGCTGTTTTTT; CDR3 protein: CASSFMGSGELFF
J gene: TRBJ2-1; D gene: -; clone size: -; V gene: TRBV9; CDR3 DNA: TGTGCCAGCAGCGCGACAGGTCCGTACAATGAGCAGTTCTTC; CDR3 protein: CASSATGPYNEQFF
J gene: TRBJ2-5; D gene: TRBD1; clone size: -; V gene: TRBV5-1; CDR3 DNA: TGCGCCAGCAGCGGACAAACAGGGGGCGCGGGGGAGCAGTACTTC; CDR3 protein: CASSGQTGGAGEQYF
J gene: TRBJ1-2; D gene: TRBD1; clone size: -; V gene: TRBV6-1; CDR3 DNA: TGTGCCAGCAGTGAAGCGCCGGACAGGGTATATGGCTACACCTTC; CDR3 protein: CASSEAPDRVYGYTF
J gene: TRBJ2-3; D gene: -; clone size: -; V gene: TRBV11-2; CDR3 DNA: TGTGCCAGCAGCTTAGTTCGACACACAGATACGCAGTATTTT; CDR3 protein: CASSLVRHTDTQYF
J gene: TRBJ2-1; D gene: -; clone size: -; V gene: TRBV4-1; CDR3 DNA: TGCGCCAGCAGCCAAGAAATTCGGGGGGCCAATGAGCAGTTCTTC; CDR3 protein: CASSQEIRGANEQFF
J gene: TRBJ2-7; D gene: TRBD1; clone size: -; V gene: TRBV4-1; CDR3 DNA: TGCGCCAGCAGCCTAAGGACAGGGTGGTACGAGCAGTACTTC; CDR3 protein: CASSLRTGWYEQYF
J gene: TRBJ1-5; D gene: -; clone size: once; V gene: TRBV30; CDR3 DNA: TGTGCCTGGACGACAGGTCATAGCAATCAGCCCCAGCATTTT; CDR3 protein: CAWTTGHSNQPQHF
J gene: TRBJ2-1; D gene: TRBD2; clone size: -; V gene: TRBV5-1; CDR3 DNA: TGCGCCAGCAGCTTGGAAGGGACTAGTCCGGATGAGCAGTTCTTC; CDR3 protein: CASSLEGTSPDEQFF
J gene: TRBJ2-1; D gene: -; clone size: once; V gene: TRBV27; CDR3 DNA: TGTGCCAGCAGCTCCAAAATAGCCACCGCCCACAATGAGCAGTTCTTC; CDR3 protein: CASSSKIATAHNEQFF
J gene: TRBJ2-7; D gene: TRBD1; clone size: -; V gene: TRBV5-1; CDR3 DNA: TGCGCCAGCAGCTTGGGGGACAGGGGCGAGAGCTCCTACGAGCAGTACTTC; CDR3 protein: CASSLGDRGESSYEQYF
J gene: TRBJ1-5; D gene: -; clone size: -; V gene: TRBV27; CDR3 DNA: TGTGCCAGCAGCCGGCGGGGGGCTTCGAATCAGCCCCAGCATTTT; CDR3 protein: CASSRRGASNQPQHF
J gene: TRBJ2-3; D gene: TRBD2; clone size: -; V gene: TRBV11-2; CDR3 DNA: TGTGCCAGCAGCTCTTCGACTAGCGCGCATACGCAGTATTTT; CDR3 protein: CASSSSTSAHTQYF
J gene: TRBJ2-1; D gene: -; clone size: -; V gene: TRBV5-1; CDR3 DNA: TGCGCCAGCAGCTTGGTTGCATCGCGGAACGAGCAGTTCTTC; CDR3 protein: CASSLVASRNEQFF
J gene: TRBJ2-6; D gene: -; clone size: once; V gene: TRBV7-2; CDR3 DNA: TGTGCCAGCAGCCCCAGGTGGGGGGCCAACGTCCTGACTTTC; CDR3 protein: CASSPRWGANVLTF
J gene: TRBJ2-5; D gene: TRBD1; clone size: -; V gene: TRBV6-5; CDR3 DNA: TGTGCCAGCAGTTACTCACAGGGGGGAGAGACCCAGTACTTC; CDR3 protein: CASSYSQGGETQYF
J gene: TRBJ1-5; D gene: -; clone size: -; V gene: TRBV2; CDR3 DNA: TGTGCCAGCAGAAAAGAGGGGGGGGGCAATCAGCCCCAGCATTTT; CDR3 protein: CASRKEGGGNQPQHF
J gene: TRBJ1-5; D gene: -; clone size: -; V gene: TRBV28; CDR3 DNA: TGTGCCAGCAGGGAGAGCAATCAGCCCCAGCATTTT; CDR3 protein: CASRESNQPQHF
J gene: TRBJ2-1; D gene: TRBD2; clone size: -; V gene: TRBV9; CDR3 DNA: TGTGCCAGCAGCGTAACTAGCGGGGGTGGGGAGCAGTTCTTC; CDR3 protein: CASSVTSGGGEQFF
J gene: TRBJ2-1; D gene: TRBD2; clone size: -; V gene: TRBV5-4; CDR3 DNA: TGTGCCAGCAGCTTGATATTAGCGGGAGGGAACGAGCAGTTCTTC; CDR3 protein: CASSLILAGGNEQFF
J gene: TRBJ2-6; D gene: TRBD1; clone size: -; V gene: TRBV30; CDR3 DNA: TGTGCCTGGACCGACACAGGGGGCGCTGGGGCCAACGTCCTGACTTTC; CDR3 protein: CAWTDTGGAGANVLTF
J gene: TRBJ2-2; D gene: -; clone size: -; V gene: TRBV5-1; CDR3 DNA: TGCGCCAGCAGCTCGATAATACAGGGACACGGGGAGCTGTTTTTT; CDR3 protein: CASSSIIQGHGELFF
J gene: TRBJ2-3; D gene: -; clone size: -; V gene: TRBV28; CDR3 DNA: TGTGCCAGCAGTTTACGGGGGAAAAGCACAGATACGCAGTATTTT; CDR3 protein: CASSLRGKSTDTQYF
J gene: TRBJ1-2; D gene: -; clone size: -; V gene: TRBV6-5; CDR3 DNA: TGTGCCAGCAGTTACTCAATGGGACAACCATATGGCTACACCTTC; CDR3 protein: CASSYSMGQPYGYTF
J gene: TRBJ2-5; D gene: TRBD1; clone size: -; V gene: TRBV6-5; CDR3 DNA: TGTGCCAGCAAACCGGGACAGCGTAAAGAGACCCAGTACTTC; CDR3 protein: CASKPGQRKETQYF
J gene: TRBJ2-7; D gene: TRBD1; clone size: -; V gene: TRBV6-1; CDR3 DNA: TGTGCCAGCAGGGGGGACAGGGCTTGGGACGAGCAGTACTTC; CDR3 protein: CASRGDRAWDEQYF
J gene: TRBJ2-1; D gene: -; clone size: once; V gene: TRBV13; CDR3 DNA: TGTGCCAGCAGCGCTAGTATTGCGGACTACAATGAGCAGTTCTTC; CDR3 protein: CASSASIADYNEQFF
J gene: TRBJ1-1; D gene: -; clone size: -; V gene: TRBV5-1; CDR3 DNA: TGCGCCAGCGGAGGAGGGGATTTGAACACTGAAGCTTTCTTT; CDR3 protein: CASGGGDLNTEAFF
J gene: TRBJ1-1; D gene: TRBD1; clone size: -; V gene: TRBV19; CDR3 DNA: TGTGCCAGTAGTATTGGGGCACAGGGGAGACGGAACACTGAAGCTTTCTTT; CDR3 protein: CASSIGAQGRRNTEAFF
J gene: TRBJ2-1; D gene: TRBD1; clone size: -; V gene: TRBV27; CDR3 DNA: TGTGCCAGCAGTTTAAGGGGGCCTTACTACAATGAGCAGTTCTTC; CDR3 protein: CASSLRGPYYNEQFF
J gene: TRBJ1-1; D gene: -; clone size: -; V gene: TRBV5-1; CDR3 DNA: TGCGCCAGCAGCTGGGGGACGGGGGTCAACACTGAAGCTTTCTTT; CDR3 protein: CASSWGTGVNTEAFF
J gene: TRBJ2-7; D gene: -; clone size: -; V gene: TRBV30; CDR3 DNA: TGTGCCTGGAGTAATGTCAGGACCTACGAGCAGTACTTC; CDR3 protein: CAWSNVRTYEQYF
J gene: TRBJ2-7; D gene: -; clone size: -; V gene: TRBV6-6; CDR3 DNA: TGTGCCAGCAGTCCGACAGTTTGGTCGGACGAGCAGTACTTC; CDR3 protein: CASSPTVWSDEQYF
J gene: TRBJ1-1; D gene: TRBD1; clone size: -; V gene: TRBV19; CDR3 DNA: TGTGCCAGTAGTATAACAGGGGCCTATGGAGCTTTCTTT; CDR3 protein: CASSITGAYGAFF
J gene: TRBJ1-1; D gene: -; clone size: -; V gene: TRBV30; CDR3 DNA: TGTGCCTGGAGCGTGAAACAGGGTGGAGCTTTCTTT; CDR3 protein: CAWSVKQGGAFF
J gene: TRBJ2-3; D gene: -; clone size: -; V gene: TRBV30; CDR3 DNA: TGTGCCTGGAGTCCTACGGGTTTAGATACGCAGTATTTT; CDR3 protein: CAWSPTGLDTQYF
J gene: TRBJ2-3; D gene: -; clone size: -; V gene: TRBV11-3; CDR3 DNA: TGTGCCAGCAGCTTAGGGCGTACAGTGATCGTCCCAGATACGCAGTATTTT; CDR3 protein: CASSLGRTVIVPDTQYF
J gene: TRBJ2-7; D gene: -; clone size: -; V gene: TRBV11-3; CDR3 DNA: TGTGCCAGCAGCTTAGCGTCAGGCTACGAGCAGTACTTC; CDR3 protein: CASSLASGYEQYF
J gene: TRBJ1-2; D gene: TRBD1; clone size: -; V gene: TRBV28; CDR3 DNA: TGTGCCAGCAGTTCGACCGACCCACAGGGGTATCGGGGCGGCTACACCTTC; CDR3 protein: CASSSTDPQGYRGGYTF
J gene: TRBJ2-2; D gene: TRBD1; clone size: -; V gene: TRBV7-9; CDR3 DNA: TGTGCCAGCAGCTCTCCGGGACAGAGCACCGGGGAGCTGTTTTTT; CDR3 protein: CASSSPGQSTGELFF
J gene: TRBJ1-5; D gene: TRBD1; clone size: -; V gene: TRBV4-1; CDR3 DNA: TGCGCCAGCAGCCAAACAATAACCAGGGGGAATCAGCCCCAGCATTTT; CDR3 protein: CASSQTITRGNQPQHF
J gene: TRBJ1-6; D gene: TRBD1; clone size: -; V gene: TRBV27; CDR3 DNA: TGTGCCAGCAGGCCACAGGGGATAGATTCACCCCTCCACTTT; CDR3 protein: CASRPQGIDSPLHF
J gene: TRBJ1-1; D gene: -; clone size: -; V gene: TRBV5-5; CDR3 DNA: TGTGCCAGCAGCTTGGTTACAGGGTCGGATGTTTTCTTT; CDR3 protein: CASSLVTGSDVFF
J gene: TRBJ2-3; D gene: -; clone size: -; V gene: TRBV7-8; CDR3 DNA: TGTGCCAGCAGCTTAGTGGCAGGACTTACTAGCACAGATACGCAGTATTTT; CDR3 protein: CASSLVAGLTSTDTQYF
J gene: TRBJ1-1; D gene: TRBD1; clone size: -; V gene: TRBV2; CDR3 DNA: TGTGCCAGCAAGCAGGGACAGAAGATTGAAGCTTTCTTT; CDR3 protein: CASKQGQKIEAFF